One sample yielded the 5 T cell receptor beta chains listed below, sequenced in a study of cytomegalovirus exposure and HLA in healthy donors. Both 60 Vbeta primers and 13 Jbeta primers went into the PCR. The method was immunoSEQ multiplex PCR; TCRdb's version includes in-frame clones alone and lacks a portion of them. The data contain about 160,000 clones, around 76% of them singletons. The material sequenced was PBMCs. All receptors derive from a female donor in good health and CMV-seronegative.

V usage is TRBV5-1 and J usage is TRBJ2-1; D is possibly TRBD2 (6 bases). V was trimmed by 0 bases and J by 3 bases, leaving 10 bases between them. Germline CDR1 SGHRS, CDR2 YFSETQ. This CDR3 is 15 amino acids long. CDR3 nucleotide sequence: TGCGCCAGCAGCTTGGGGGACTGGGACTACAATGAGCAGTTCTTC. It yields the protein CASSLGDWDYNEQFF. The full variable domain, its missing parts supplied by reference TRBV5-1 and TRBJ2-1, is KAGVTQTPRYLIKTRGQQVTLSCSPISGHRSVSWYQQTPGQGLQFLFEYFSETQRNKGNFPGRFSGRQFSNSRSEMNVSTLELGDSALYLCASSLGDWDYNEQFFGPGTRLTVL.

The chain is built from TRBV5-1 and TRBJ1-4; 9 bases line up with TRBD1. The junction had 4 bases not matched to a gene; V was cut back by 4 bases and J by 3 bases. The CDR3 is made up of 15 amino acids. CDR1 and CDR2 from the germline V gene are SGHRS and YFSETQ. This CDR3 reads CASSRGQGPNEKLFF. CDR3 coding DNA: TGCGCCAGCAGCCGAGGACAGGGGCCTAATGAAAAACTGTTTTTT.

This clone was seen ten or more times. The V and J genes are TRBV2 and TRBJ2-7, with 9 positions matching TRBD2. This CDR3 has 14 residues. The germline V gene has CDR1 SNHLY and CDR2 FYNNEI. Trimming took 3 bases from V and 3 from J; bases not matched to a gene: 3. The CDR3 DNA is TGTGCCAGCAGTGAGCGGGGGGGGTACTACGAGCAGTACTTC. Translating it yields CASSERGGYYEQYF.

V and J are TRBV11-3 and TRBJ2-2; 7 bases line up with TRBD1. The germline V gene has CDR1 SGHNT and CDR2 YENEEA. V was pared by 4 bases and J by 0 bases, with 5 bases of the junction left unmatched. This CDR3 has 16 amino acids. CDR3 residues: CASSSWDSSNTGELFF. The DNA of the CDR3 is TGTGCCAGCAGCTCATGGGACAGTTCGAACACCGGGGAGCTGTTTTTT.

This chain connects TRBV5-1 to TRBJ1-2, with D possibly being TRBD1 (6 bases). CDR1 and CDR2 (germline): SGHRS, YFSETQ. V lost 3 bases and J lost 0, with 9 bases in between. CDR3 length equals 14 residues. The CDR3 nucleotides are TGCGCCAGCAGCTCCCGGACAGCTAACTATGGCTACACCTTC. Amino acids: CASSSRTANYGYTF.